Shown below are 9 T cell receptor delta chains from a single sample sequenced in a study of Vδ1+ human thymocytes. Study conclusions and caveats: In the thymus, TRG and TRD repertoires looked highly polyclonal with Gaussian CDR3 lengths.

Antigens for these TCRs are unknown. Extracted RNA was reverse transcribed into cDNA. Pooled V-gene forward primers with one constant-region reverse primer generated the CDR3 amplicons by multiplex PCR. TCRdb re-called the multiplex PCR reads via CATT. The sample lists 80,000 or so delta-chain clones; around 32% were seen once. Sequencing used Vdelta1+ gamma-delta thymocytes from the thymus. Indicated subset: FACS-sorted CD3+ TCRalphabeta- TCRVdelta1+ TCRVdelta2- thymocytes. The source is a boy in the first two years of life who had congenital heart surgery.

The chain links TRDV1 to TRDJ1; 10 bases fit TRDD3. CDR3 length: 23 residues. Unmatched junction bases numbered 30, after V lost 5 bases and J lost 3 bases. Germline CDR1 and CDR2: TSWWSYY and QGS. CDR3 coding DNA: TGTGCTCTTGGGAACCTTGCAGGAGCTCCCGTATACTGGGGGATGCCTAAGGCCGATAAACTCATCTTT. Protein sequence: CALGNLAGAPVYWGMPKADKLIF.

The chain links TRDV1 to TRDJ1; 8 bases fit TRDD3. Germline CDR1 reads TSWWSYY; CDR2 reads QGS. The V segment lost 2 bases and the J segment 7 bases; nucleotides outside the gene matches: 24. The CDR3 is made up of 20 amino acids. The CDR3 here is CALGEFGGFLYLLGDIKLIF. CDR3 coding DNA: TGTGCTCTTGGGGAATTTGGGGGTTTCCTATACCTGCTGGGGGACATTAAACTCATCTTT.

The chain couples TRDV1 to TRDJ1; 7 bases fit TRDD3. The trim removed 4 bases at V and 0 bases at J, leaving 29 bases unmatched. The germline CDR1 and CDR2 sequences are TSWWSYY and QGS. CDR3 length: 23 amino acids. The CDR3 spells CALGVVRPYGGCPGCPYTDKLIF. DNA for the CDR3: TGTGCTCTTGGGGTCGTCCGGCCCTACGGGGGATGTCCTGGATGCCCTTACACCGATAAACTCATCTTT.

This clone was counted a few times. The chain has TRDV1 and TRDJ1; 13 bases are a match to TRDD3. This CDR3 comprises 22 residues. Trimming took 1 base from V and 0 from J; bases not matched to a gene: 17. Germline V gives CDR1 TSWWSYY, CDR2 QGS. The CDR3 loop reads CALGERTPKDWGIRAYTDKLIF. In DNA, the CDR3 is TGTGCTCTTGGGGAACGGACGCCCAAGGACTGGGGGATACGTGCGTACACCGATAAACTCATCTTT.

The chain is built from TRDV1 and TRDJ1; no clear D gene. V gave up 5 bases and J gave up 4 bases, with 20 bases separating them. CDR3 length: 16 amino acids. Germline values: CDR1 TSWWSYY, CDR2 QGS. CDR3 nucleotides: TGTGCTCTTGGGCTCCATCCCGGGGCAGGAAACGATAAACTCATCTTT. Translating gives CALGLHPGAGNDKLIF.

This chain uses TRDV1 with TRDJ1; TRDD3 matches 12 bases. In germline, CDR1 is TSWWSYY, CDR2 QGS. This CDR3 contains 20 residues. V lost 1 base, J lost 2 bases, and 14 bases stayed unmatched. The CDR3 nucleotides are TGTGCTCTTGGGGAACGACTTACAGTACTGGGGGATACAGGGACCGATAAACTCATCTTT. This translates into CALGERLTVLGDTGTDKLIF.

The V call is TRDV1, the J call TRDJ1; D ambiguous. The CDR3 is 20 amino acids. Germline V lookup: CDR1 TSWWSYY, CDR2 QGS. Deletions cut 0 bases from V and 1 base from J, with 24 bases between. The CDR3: CALGELFRSHGPTPTDKLIF. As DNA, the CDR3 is TGTGCTCTTGGGGAACTTTTCCGATCACACGGGCCGACTCCCACCGATAAACTCATCTTT.

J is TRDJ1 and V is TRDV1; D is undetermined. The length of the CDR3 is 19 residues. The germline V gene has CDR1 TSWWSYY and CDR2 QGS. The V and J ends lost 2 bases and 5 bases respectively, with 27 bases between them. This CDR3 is CALGEFPFSLEGIADKLIF. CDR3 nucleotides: TGTGCTCTTGGGGAATTCCCATTCTCGCTAGAGGGTATCGCTGATAAACTCATCTTT.

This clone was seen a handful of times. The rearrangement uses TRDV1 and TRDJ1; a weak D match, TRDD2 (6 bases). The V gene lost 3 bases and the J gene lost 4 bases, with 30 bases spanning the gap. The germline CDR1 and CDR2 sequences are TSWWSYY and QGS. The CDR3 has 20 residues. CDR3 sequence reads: CALGDPLPSLYWSEVDKLIF. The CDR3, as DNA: TGTGCTCTTGGGGACCCCCTTCCCAGTCTTTACTGGTCAGAAGTCGATAAACTCATCTTT.